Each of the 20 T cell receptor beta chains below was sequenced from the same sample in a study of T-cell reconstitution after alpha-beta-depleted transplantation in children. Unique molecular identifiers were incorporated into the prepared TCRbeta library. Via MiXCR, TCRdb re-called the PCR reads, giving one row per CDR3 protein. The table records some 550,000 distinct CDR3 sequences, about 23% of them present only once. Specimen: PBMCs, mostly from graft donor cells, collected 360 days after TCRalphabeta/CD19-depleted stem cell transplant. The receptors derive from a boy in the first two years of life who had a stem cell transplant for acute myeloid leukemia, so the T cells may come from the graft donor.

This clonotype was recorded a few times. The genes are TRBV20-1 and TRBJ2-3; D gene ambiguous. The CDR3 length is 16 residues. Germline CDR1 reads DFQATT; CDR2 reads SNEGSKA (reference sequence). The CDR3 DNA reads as TGCAGGCCTCCTGCTGGACGTCCCCCTCACACAGATACGCAGTATTTT. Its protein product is CRPPAGRPPHTDTQYF.

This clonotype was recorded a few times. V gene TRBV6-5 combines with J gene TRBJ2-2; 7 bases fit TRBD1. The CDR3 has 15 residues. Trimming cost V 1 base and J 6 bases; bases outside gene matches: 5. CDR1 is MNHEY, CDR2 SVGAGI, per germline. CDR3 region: CASSYFTGASGELFF. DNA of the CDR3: TGTGCCAGCAGTTACTTCACAGGGGCCTCCGGGGAGCTGTTTTTT.

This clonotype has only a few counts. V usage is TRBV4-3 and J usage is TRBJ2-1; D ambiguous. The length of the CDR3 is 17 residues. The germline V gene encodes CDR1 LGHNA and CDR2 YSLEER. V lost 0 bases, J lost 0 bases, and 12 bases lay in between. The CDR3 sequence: CASSQDSEFFSYNEQFF. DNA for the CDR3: TGCGCCAGCAGCCAAGACAGTGAGTTTTTCTCCTACAATGAGCAGTTCTTC.

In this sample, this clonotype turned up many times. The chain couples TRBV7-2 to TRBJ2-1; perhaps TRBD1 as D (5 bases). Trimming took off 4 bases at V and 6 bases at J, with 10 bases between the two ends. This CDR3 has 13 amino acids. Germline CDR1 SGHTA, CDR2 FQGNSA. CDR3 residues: CASSSEGANEQFF. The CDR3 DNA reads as TGTGCCAGCAGCTCGGAAGGGGCCAATGAGCAGTTCTTC.

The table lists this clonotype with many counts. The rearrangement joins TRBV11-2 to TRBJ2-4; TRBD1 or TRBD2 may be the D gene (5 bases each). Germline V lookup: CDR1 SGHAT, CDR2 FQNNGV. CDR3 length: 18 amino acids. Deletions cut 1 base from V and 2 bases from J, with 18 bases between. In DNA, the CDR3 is TGTGCCAGCAGCTTAGGAGGTTCGCAGGGACCCCCCAAAAACATTCAGTACTTC. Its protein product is CASSLGGSQGPPKNIQYF.

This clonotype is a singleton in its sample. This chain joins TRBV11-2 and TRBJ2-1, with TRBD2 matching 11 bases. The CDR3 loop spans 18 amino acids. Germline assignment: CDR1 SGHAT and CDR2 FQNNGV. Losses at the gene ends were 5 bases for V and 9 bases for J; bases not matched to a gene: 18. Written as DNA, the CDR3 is TGTGCCAGCAGCCAACCCCGGAGGCCTAGCGGGAGGATGAGTGAGCAGTTCTTC. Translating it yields CASSQPRRPSGRMSEQFF.

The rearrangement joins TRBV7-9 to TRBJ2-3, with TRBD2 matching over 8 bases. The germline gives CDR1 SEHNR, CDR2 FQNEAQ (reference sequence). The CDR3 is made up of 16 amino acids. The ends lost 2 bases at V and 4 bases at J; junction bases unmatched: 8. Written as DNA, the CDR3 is TGTGCCAGCAGCTTACAAGGCGGGGGGATCGCAGATACGCAGTATTTT. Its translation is CASSLQGGGIADTQYF.

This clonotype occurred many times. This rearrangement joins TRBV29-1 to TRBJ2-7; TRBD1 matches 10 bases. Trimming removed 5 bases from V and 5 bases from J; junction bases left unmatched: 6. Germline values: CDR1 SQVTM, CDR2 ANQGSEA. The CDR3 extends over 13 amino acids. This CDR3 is CSVSGTGVNEQYF. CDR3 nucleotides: TGCAGCGTTTCCGGGACAGGGGTTAACGAGCAGTACTTC.

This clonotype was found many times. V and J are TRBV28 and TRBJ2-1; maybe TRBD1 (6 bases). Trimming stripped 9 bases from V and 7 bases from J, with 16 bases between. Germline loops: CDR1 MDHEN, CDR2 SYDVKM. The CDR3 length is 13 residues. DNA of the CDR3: TGTGCCAGTACCGGGACAATAGTGAATGAGCAGTTCTTC. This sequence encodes CASTGTIVNEQFF.

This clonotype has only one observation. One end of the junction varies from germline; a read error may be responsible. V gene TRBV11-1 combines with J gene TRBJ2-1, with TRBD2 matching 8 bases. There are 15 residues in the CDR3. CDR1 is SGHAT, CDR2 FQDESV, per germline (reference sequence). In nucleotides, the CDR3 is TGTGCCAGCAGTTTAGCGGGGAGTTTCGACAATGAGCAGTTCTTC. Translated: CASSLAGSFDNEQFF.

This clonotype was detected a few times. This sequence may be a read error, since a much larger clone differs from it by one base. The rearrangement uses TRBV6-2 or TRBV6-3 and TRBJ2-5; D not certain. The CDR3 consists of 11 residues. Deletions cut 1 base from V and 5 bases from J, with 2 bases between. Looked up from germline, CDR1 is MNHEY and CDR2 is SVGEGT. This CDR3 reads CASSYWETQYF. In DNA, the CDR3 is TGTGCCAGCAGTTACTGGGAGACCCAGTACTTC.

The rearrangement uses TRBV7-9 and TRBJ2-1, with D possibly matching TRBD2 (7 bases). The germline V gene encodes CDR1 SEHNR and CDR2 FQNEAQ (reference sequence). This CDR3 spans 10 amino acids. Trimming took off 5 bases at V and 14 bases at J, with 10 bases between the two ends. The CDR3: CASSLGGEFF. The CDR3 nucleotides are TGTGCCAGCAGCCTAGGGGGGGAGTTCTTC.

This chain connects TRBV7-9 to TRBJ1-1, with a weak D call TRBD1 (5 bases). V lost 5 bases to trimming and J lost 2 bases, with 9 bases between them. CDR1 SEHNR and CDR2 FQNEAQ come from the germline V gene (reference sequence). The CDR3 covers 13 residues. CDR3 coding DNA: TGTGCCAGCAGCCAGGGAGACAACACTGAAGCTTTCTTT. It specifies CASSQGDNTEAFF.

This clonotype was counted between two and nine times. CDR3 region: CASRPLGGRNEQFF. The CDR3 DNA reads as TGTGCCAGCAGACCCTTAGGGGGGCGGAATGAGCAGTTCTTC. V and J are TRBV12-3 or TRBV12-4 and TRBJ2-1, with D perhaps being TRBD1 or TRBD2 (6 bases each). Between the trimmed V and J ends, which lost 6 bases and 7 bases, there was a span of 16 bases. The CDR3 totals 14 residues.

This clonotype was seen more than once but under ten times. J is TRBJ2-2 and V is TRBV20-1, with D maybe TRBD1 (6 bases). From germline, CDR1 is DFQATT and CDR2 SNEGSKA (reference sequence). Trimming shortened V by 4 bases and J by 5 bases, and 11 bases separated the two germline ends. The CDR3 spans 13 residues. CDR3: CSATGAETGELFF. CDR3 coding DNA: TGCAGTGCTACAGGGGCGGAGACCGGGGAGCTGTTTTTT.

CDR3 in DNA: TGTGCCAGCTCACCACCGGGTCAGCAGTTCTTC. Protein product: CASSPPGQQFF. The J gene is TRBJ2-1, the V gene TRBV18; no firm D call. CDR1 and CDR2 from the germline V gene are KGHSH and LQKENI. CDR3 size: 11 residues. V gave up 0 bases and J gave up 11 bases, with 5 bases separating them.

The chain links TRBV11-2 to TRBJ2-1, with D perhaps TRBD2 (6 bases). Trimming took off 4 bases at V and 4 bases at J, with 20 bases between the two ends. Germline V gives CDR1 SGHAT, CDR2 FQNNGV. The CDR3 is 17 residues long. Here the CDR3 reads CASSSPGLGGTYNEQFF. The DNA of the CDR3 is TGTGCCAGCAGCTCCCCCGGACTTGGGGGGACGTACAATGAGCAGTTCTTC.

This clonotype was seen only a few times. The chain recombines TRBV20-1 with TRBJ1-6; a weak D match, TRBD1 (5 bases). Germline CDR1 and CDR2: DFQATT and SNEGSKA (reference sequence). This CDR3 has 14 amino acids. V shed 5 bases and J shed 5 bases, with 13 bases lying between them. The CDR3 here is CSASRARDNSPLHF. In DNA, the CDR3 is TGCAGTGCTTCCAGGGCAAGGGATAATTCACCCCTCCACTTT.

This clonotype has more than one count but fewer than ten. CDR3 protein: CSVLKYRDLLETQYF. In DNA, the CDR3 is TGCAGCGTTTTGAAGTACAGGGACCTGCTGGAGACCCAGTACTTC. This rearrangement joins TRBV29-1 to TRBJ2-5; possibly TRBD1 for D (6 bases). Between the trimmed V and J ends, which lost 5 bases and 5 bases, there was a span of 21 bases. The germline V gene has CDR1 SQVTM and CDR2 ANQGSEA. This CDR3 comprises 15 residues.

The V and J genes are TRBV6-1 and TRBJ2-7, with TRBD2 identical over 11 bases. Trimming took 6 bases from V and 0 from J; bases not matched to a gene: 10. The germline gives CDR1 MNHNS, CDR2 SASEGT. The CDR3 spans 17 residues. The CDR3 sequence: CASRGLAGGRSSYEQYF. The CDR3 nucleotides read TGTGCCAGCAGAGGGCTAGCGGGGGGCCGTAGCTCCTACGAGCAGTACTTC.